These T cell receptor beta chains were read from a single sample in a study of T cell changes during pregnancy in multiple sclerosis. Clones were sequenced by immunoSEQ multiplex PCR, and TCRdb holds only the in-frame ones, with some missing. Of over 30,000 clones detected, 88% appear once; the ten largest clones hold about 1.2%. This specimen was CD4+ T cells from peripheral blood mononuclear cells, taken before pregnancy. The receptor set was obtained from a female donor with multiple sclerosis, enrolled in a pregnancy study. The CDR3 runs from the conserved cysteine through the conserved F or W. The D gene is left open where the match is weak. Part of the rows lack a size; the others show once, few, many or a class for expanded clones.

cdr3_nt	cdr3_aa	cdr3_length	clone_size	d_call	v_call	j_call
TGTGCCAGCAGTTACACAGGGACAGGGGAAACTGAAGCTTTCTTT	CASSYTGTGETEAFF	15	-	TRBD1	TRBV6-5	TRBJ1-1
TGCGCCAGCAGCCCCACGGGACTACTCGACACAGATACGCAGTATTTT	CASSPTGLLDTDTQYF	16	-	TRBD2	TRBV5-1	TRBJ2-3
TGTGCCAGCAGCTTCGGGGGAATCGGTGGAAACACCATATATTTT	CASSFGGIGGNTIYF	15	-	-	TRBV5-6	TRBJ1-3
TGTGCCTGGAGTGGGGCGTCCGGACTAGCGGTAAACATTCAGTACTTC	CAWSGASGLAVNIQYF	16	-	TRBD2	TRBV30	TRBJ2-4
TGTGCCAGCAGTCCGACTAGGTGGGGCACCGGGGAGCTGTTTTTT	CASSPTRWGTGELFF	15	-	-	TRBV28	TRBJ2-2
TGTGCCAGCAGCACCCTATCTAGCACCGGGGAGCTGTTTTTT	CASSTLSSTGELFF	14	-	-	TRBV11-2	TRBJ2-2
TGTGCCAGCAGCTTAGTCCGGGACAGGGCCTACAATGAGCAGTTCTTC	CASSLVRDRAYNEQFF	16	-	TRBD1	TRBV7-2	TRBJ2-1
TGTGCCAGCAGCTCCCCCCGGGGTGGAGGGGCCTCTGGGGCCAACGTCCTGACTTTC	CASSSPRGGGASGANVLTF	19	-	-	TRBV21-1	TRBJ2-6
TGTGCCAGCAGTGAACGGACAGGGGACGGCACCGGGGAGCTGTTTTTT	CASSERTGDGTGELFF	16	-	TRBD1	TRBV2	TRBJ2-2
TGCGCCAGCAGCTTGGCGGGGGGGGCCAACGTCCTGACTTTC	CASSLAGGANVLTF	14	-	-	TRBV5-1	TRBJ2-6
TGTGCCAGCAGCGAATACAGGGGTGAAAAACTGTTTTTT	CASSEYRGEKLFF	13	-	TRBD1	TRBV2	TRBJ1-4
TGTGCCAGCAGTGAAGCTTTAACGGGAGGCTACAATGAGCAGTTCTTC	CASSEALTGGYNEQFF	16	-	TRBD2	TRBV6-1	TRBJ2-1
TGTGCCAGCAGTCCAGGGGACACTGAAGCTTTCTTT	CASSPGDTEAFF	12	-	-	TRBV6-6	TRBJ1-1
TGTGCAAGTCGCTTAAAATTAAGGGGGCGTAATCAGCCCCAGCATTTT	CASRLKLRGRNQPQHF	16	-	-	TRBV12-2	TRBJ1-5
TGTGCCAGCATCTGGAGTTCCACCGGGGAGCTGTTTTTT	CASIWSSTGELFF	13	few	-	TRBV28	TRBJ2-2
TGCGCCAGCAGCCCCGGCGGGTCGAACACCGGGGAGCTGTTTTTT	CASSPGGSNTGELFF	15	-	-	TRBV5-1	TRBJ2-2
TGTGCCAGCAGTGAACGGGGGGATACGCAGTATTTT	CASSERGDTQYF	12	-	-	TRBV6-1	TRBJ2-3
TGCGCCAGCAGCCAAGGTGACAGGGGCGTTACAAATGAGCAGTTCTTC	CASSQGDRGVTNEQFF	16	-	TRBD1	TRBV4-1	TRBJ2-1
TGTGCCAGCCAACTCCAGGGACTTCCCTATTATGAGCAGTTCTTC	CASQLQGLPYYEQFF	15	-	-	TRBV27	TRBJ2-1
TGTGCCATCAGTGAGTCGGGGGGATACGAGCAGTACTTC	CAISESGGYEQYF	13	-	-	TRBV10-3	TRBJ2-7
TGTGCCACCAGCACAGGACAGACCAGGGAGCAGCCCCAGCATTTT	CATSTGQTREQPQHF	15	-	-	TRBV15	TRBJ1-5
TGTGCCAGCAGATCCCTCGGGGCTAGCGGGCCTGACACCGGGGAGCTGTTTTTT	CASRSLGASGPDTGELFF	18	few	TRBD2	TRBV11-2	TRBJ2-2
TGTGCCAGCAGAGGACTAGGAGCTAATGAGCAGTTCTTC	CASRGLGANEQFF	13	-	TRBD2	TRBV2	TRBJ2-1
TGTGCCAGTAGTATTGGGGGCGGACCTAGCACAGATACGCAGTATTTT	CASSIGGGPSTDTQYF	16	-	-	TRBV19	TRBJ2-3
TGTGCCAGCAGCTCCCCCAGGGAAGGAAACACCATATATTTT	CASSSPREGNTIYF	14	-	-	TRBV27	TRBJ1-3
TGCGCCAGCAGCCAAGAAGCGGCCCCCGGGGAGCTGTTTTTT	CASSQEAAPGELFF	14	-	-	TRBV4-3	TRBJ2-2
TGTGCCAGCAGTGAAACACCTAGCGGGGGAAAAGAGACCCAGTACTTC	CASSETPSGGKETQYF	16	-	TRBD2	TRBV6-1	TRBJ2-5
TGTGCCAGCAGCTTCGGGACTAGCGGGAGCGAGACCCAGTACTTC	CASSFGTSGSETQYF	15	-	TRBD2	TRBV7-2	TRBJ2-5
TGTGCCAGTAGGGGACTAGCGGGAGTAAACATTCAGTACTTC	CASRGLAGVNIQYF	14	-	TRBD2	TRBV19	TRBJ2-4
TGTGCCAGCAGTTTATATAATCGAGGACAGGGGGGCGGCTACACCTTC	CASSLYNRGQGGGYTF	16	-	TRBD1	TRBV28	TRBJ1-2
TGTGCCAGCAGTACACTAGCGGGAGGGCAGAATGAGCAGTTCTTC	CASSTLAGGQNEQFF	15	-	TRBD2	TRBV28	TRBJ2-1
TGTGCCAGCAGTGATGGGACACGCAAAAATAGCAATCAGCCCCAGCATTTT	CASSDGTRKNSNQPQHF	17	-	-	TRBV6-1	TRBJ1-5
TGTGCCAGCAGCTTAAGAGGCAGGGGGGAGACCCAGTACTTC	CASSLRGRGETQYF	14	-	TRBD1	TRBV7-2	TRBJ2-5
TGTGCCAGCAGTGAATGGCGTGACAGGGGGTATCAGCCCCAGCATTTT	CASSEWRDRGYQPQHF	16	-	TRBD1	TRBV6-1	TRBJ1-5
TGTGCCAGCAGTTTCCAGGTCGCTGAAGCTTTCTTT	CASSFQVAEAFF	12	-	-	TRBV28	TRBJ1-1
TGTGCCAGCAAAGACAGAGTCGCTGAAAAACTGTTTTTT	CASKDRVAEKLFF	13	-	-	TRBV7-2	TRBJ1-4
TGTGCCAGCAGGCAAGAGGACAGGGACCTCTGGGCCTCTGGAAACACCATATATTTT	CASRQEDRDLWASGNTIYF	19	-	TRBD1	TRBV28	TRBJ1-3